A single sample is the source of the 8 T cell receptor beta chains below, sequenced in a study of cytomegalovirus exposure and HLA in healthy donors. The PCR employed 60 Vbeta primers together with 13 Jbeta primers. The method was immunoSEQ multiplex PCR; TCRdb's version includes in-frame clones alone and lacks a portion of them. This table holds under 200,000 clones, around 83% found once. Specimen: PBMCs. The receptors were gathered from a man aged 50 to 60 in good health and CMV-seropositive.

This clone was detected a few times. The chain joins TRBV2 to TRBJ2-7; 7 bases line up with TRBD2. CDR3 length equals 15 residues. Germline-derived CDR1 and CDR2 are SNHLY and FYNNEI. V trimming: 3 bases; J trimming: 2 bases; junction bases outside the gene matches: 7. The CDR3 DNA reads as TGTGCCAGCAGTGATGGAGCGGGGATCCCCTACGAGCAGTACTTC. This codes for CASSDGAGIPYEQYF.

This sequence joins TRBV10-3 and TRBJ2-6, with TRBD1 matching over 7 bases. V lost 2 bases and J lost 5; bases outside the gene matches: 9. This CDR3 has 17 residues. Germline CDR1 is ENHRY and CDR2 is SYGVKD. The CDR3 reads CAISETLQGVRANVLTF. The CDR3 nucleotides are TGTGCCATCAGTGAGACCTTGCAGGGGGTGAGGGCCAACGTCCTGACTTTC.

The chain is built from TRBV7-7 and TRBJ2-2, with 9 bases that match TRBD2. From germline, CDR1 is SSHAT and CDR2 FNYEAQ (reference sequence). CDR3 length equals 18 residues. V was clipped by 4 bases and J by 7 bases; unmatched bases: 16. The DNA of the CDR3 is TGTGCCAGCAGCTCCTCCTCTATTGCGGGGGGGCTTGGCGGGGAGCTGTTTTTT. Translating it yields CASSSSSIAGGLGGELFF.

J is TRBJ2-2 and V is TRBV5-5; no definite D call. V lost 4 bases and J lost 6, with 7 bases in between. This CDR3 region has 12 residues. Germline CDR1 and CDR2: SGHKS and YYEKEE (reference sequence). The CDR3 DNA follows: TGTGCCAGCAGCCCCCTCTCCGGGGAGCTGTTTTTT. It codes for CASSPLSGELFF. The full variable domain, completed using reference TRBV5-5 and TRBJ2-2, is DAGVTQSPTHLIKTRGQQVTLRCSPISGHKSVSWYQQVLGQGPQFIFQYYEKEERGRGNFPDRFSARQFPNYSSELNVNALLLGDSALYLCASSPLSGELFFGEGSRLTVL.

CDR3 coding DNA: TGTGCCAGCAGCGCAGAAATTCGTGGGGGGTATGATACGCAGTATTTT. Protein: CASSAEIRGGYDTQYF. This rearrangement joins TRBV9 to TRBJ2-3, with D possibly TRBD2 on 6 matching bases. This CDR3 has 16 amino acids. The V end lost 3 bases, the J end lost 6 bases, and 20 bases lay between the germline ends. Germline V lookup: CDR1 SGDLS, CDR2 YYNGEE. The variable domain in full, completed from reference TRBV9 and TRBJ2-3, reads DSGVTQTPKHLITATGQRVTLRCSPRSGDLSVYWYQQSLDQGLQFLIQYYNGEERAKGNILERFSAQQFPDLHSELNLSSLELGDSALYFCASSAEIRGGYDTQYFGPGTRLTVL.

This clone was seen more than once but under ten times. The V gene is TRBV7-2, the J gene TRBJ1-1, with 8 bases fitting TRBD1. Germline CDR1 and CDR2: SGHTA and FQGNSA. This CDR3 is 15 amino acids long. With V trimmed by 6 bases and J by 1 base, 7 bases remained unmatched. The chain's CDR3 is CASSFGGTGNTEAFF. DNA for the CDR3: TGTGCCAGCAGTTTTGGGGGGACAGGGAACACTGAAGCTTTCTTT.

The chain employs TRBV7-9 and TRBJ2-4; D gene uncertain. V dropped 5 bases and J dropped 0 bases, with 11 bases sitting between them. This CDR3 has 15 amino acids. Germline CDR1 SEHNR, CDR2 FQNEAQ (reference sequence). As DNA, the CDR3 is TGTGCCAGCAGCCATAGCACACTAGCCAAAAACATTCAGTACTTC. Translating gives CASSHSTLAKNIQYF.

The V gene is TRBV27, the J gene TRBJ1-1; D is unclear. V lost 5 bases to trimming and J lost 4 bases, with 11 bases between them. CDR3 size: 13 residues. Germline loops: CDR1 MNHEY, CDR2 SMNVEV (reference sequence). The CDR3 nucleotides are TGTGCCAGCAGTGGGAGGGTGGGCACTGAAGCTTTCTTT. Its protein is CASSGRVGTEAFF.